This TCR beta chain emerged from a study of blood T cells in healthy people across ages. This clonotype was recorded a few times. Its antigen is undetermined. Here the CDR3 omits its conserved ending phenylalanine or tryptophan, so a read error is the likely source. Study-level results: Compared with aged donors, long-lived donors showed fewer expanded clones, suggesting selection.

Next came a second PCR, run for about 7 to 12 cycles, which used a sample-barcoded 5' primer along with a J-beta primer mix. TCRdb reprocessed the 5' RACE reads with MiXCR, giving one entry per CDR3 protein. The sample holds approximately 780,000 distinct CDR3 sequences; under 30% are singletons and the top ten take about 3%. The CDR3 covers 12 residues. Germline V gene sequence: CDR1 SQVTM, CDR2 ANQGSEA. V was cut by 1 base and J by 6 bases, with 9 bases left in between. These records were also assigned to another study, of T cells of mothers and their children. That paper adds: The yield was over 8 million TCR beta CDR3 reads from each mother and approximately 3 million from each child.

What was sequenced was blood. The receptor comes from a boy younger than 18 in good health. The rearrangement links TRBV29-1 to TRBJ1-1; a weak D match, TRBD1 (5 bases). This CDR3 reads CSVEGDGAEAFV. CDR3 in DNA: TGCAGCGTTGAAGGGGACGGAGCTGAAGCTTTCGTT.